The 10 T cell receptor beta chains given below trace back to one sample, sequenced in a study of T cell responses to AZD1222 COVID-19 vaccine. The protocol was immunoSEQ multiplex PCR, while the TCRdb copy is restricted to in-frame clones and leaves out a portion. The table includes 200,000 to 250,000 clones, about 93% detected once. Sequencing was performed on peripheral blood, taken on day 0 of MenACWY control vaccination. These receptors came from an adult in good health.

The V gene is TRBV6-5, the J gene TRBJ2-7, with D perhaps TRBD2 (6 bases). Per germline, CDR1 MNHEY and CDR2 SVGAGI. V was trimmed by 6 bases and J by 3 bases, leaving 12 bases between them. CDR3 size: 13 residues. CDR3 residues: CASRPGRNYEQYF. CDR3 nucleotide sequence: TGTGCCAGCAGGCCTGGGAGGAACTACGAGCAGTACTTC.

V is TRBV7-2 and J is TRBJ2-1; D may be TRBD2 (7 bases). V was trimmed by 3 bases and J by 9 bases, leaving 12 bases between them. The germline V gene encodes CDR1 SGHTA and CDR2 FQGNSA. This CDR3 has 13 amino acids. This CDR3 reads CASSFGGQGEQFF. The CDR3 DNA reads as TGTGCCAGCAGCTTCGGGGGGCAGGGTGAGCAGTTCTTC.

The chain joins TRBV10-3 to TRBJ1-2, with unresolved D. V was trimmed by 0 bases and J by 8 bases, leaving 7 bases between them. The length of the CDR3 is 12 residues. Germline V gene data show CDR1 as ENHRY and CDR2 as SYGVKD. CDR3 protein: CAISESNEGYTF. DNA of the CDR3: TGTGCCATCAGTGAGTCAAATGAGGGCTACACCTTC.

The rearrangement joins TRBV28 to TRBJ1-5, with a tentative D call TRBD1 (5 bases). The CDR3 is 20 amino acids. The germline CDR1 and CDR2 sequences are MDHEN and SYDVKM. V was shortened by 3 bases and J by 0 bases, with 24 bases between the two germline ends. CDR3 protein: CASSFQREWGYGTSNQPQHF. The CDR3 DNA reads TGTGCCAGCAGTTTTCAAAGGGAATGGGGATATGGGACTAGCAATCAGCCCCAGCATTTT.

This sequence joins TRBV19 and TRBJ2-2, with 9 bases lining up with TRBD2. CDR1 and CDR2 (germline): LNHDA, SQIVND (reference sequence). Unmatched junction bases numbered 7, after V lost 6 bases and J lost 5 bases. The CDR3 covers 15 residues. The CDR3 coding sequence is TGTGCCAGTAGGAAGACTAGCGGCGAAACCGGGGAGCTGTTTTTT. Translation gives CASRKTSGETGELFF.

The gene calls are TRBV28 and TRBJ1-2, with 8 bases aligning to TRBD1. The CDR3 sequence is 15 residues long. J lost 8 bases, V lost 2 bases, and 10 bases had no gene match. Germline V gene lookup returns CDR1 MDHEN and CDR2 SYDVKM. The CDR3 sequence: CASSLPGQGRTGYTF. CDR3 DNA sequence: TGTGCCAGCAGTTTACCTGGACAGGGTCGGACGGGCTACACCTTC.

The gene calls are TRBV12-5 and TRBJ1-1, with D tentatively TRBD1 (6 bases). The CDR3 has 15 residues. Germline CDR1 and CDR2: LGHNT and FRNRAP. Trimming stripped 3 bases from V and 2 bases from J, with 13 bases between. CDR3 region: CASGFVGGANTEAFF. CDR3 bases: TGTGCTAGTGGTTTCGTGGGGGGGGCCAACACTGAAGCTTTCTTT.

Of note for this clone: Different DNA sequences within this sample yield the same CDR3. The J gene is TRBJ1-1, the V gene TRBV7-3; a possible D gene is TRBD1 (6 bases). The CDR3 consists of 14 residues. V was trimmed by 1 base and J by 5 bases, leaving 11 bases between them. The V gene's germline CDR1 is SGHTA and CDR2 FQGTGA. The CDR3 sequence is CASSLRGRVTEAFF. CDR3 sequence (DNA): TGTGCCAGCAGCTTAAGGGGGCGTGTAACTGAAGCTTTCTTT.

The rearrangement joins TRBV9 to TRBJ1-3; D is possibly TRBD1 (6 bases). Trimming took off 4 bases at V and 4 bases at J, with 9 bases between the two ends. Germline lookup yields CDR1 SGDLS and CDR2 YYNGEE. This CDR3 region has 13 residues. The CDR3: CASSQQGGNTIYF. In DNA form, the CDR3 reads TGTGCCAGCAGCCAACAGGGAGGAAACACCATATATTTT.

The V gene is TRBV19, the J gene TRBJ1-5, with a tentative D call TRBD1 (5 bases). The ends were cut back, 3 bases at V and 1 base at J, with 7 bases in the middle. CDR3 size: 14 residues. The V gene's germline CDR1 is LNHDA and CDR2 SQIVND (reference sequence). This CDR3 is CASSIQGSNQPQHF. The CDR3 DNA sequence: TGTGCCAGTAGTATCCAGGGCAGCAATCAGCCCCAGCATTTT.